The clone carrying this TCR beta chain has only one observation. Its antigen is undetermined. The data were obtained in a study of T cell responses to AZD1222 COVID-19 vaccine. Turning to the study itself: Second-dose intervals of approximately 4 or approximately 12 weeks were pooled. Study-level results: Close to half of all spike-specific TCRs reportedly target regions of the variants that are unmutated. Only after the peak T cell response were repertoires sampled. Donors were mostly white British, more females; clonal diversity possibly underestimated.

Germline V CDR1 and CDR2: LGHDT, YNNKEL (reference sequence). This CDR3 contains 14 residues. The ends were cut back, 1 base at V and 5 bases at J, with 11 bases in the middle. This table comes from immunoSEQ multiplex PCR, and its TCRdb copy is limited to in-frame clones, with some not included. The table includes 150,000 or so clones, 91% detected once. The chain couples TRBV3-1 (or the pseudogene TRBV3-2) to TRBJ1-2; TRBD1 is a possible D gene (5 bases). This specimen was peripheral blood, taken on day 0 of AZD1222 vaccination. The receptor comes from an adult in good health. The chain's CDR3 is CASSQADSKYGYTF. In DNA, the CDR3 is TGTGCCAGCAGCCAAGCCGACAGTAAATATGGCTACACCTTC.